The 6 T cell receptor beta chains reported below all come from one sample, sequenced in a study of cytomegalovirus exposure and HLA in healthy donors. Libraries were prepared by immunoSEQ multiplex PCR; TCRdb keeps only in-frame clonotypes and omits some of them. This sample carries some 90,000 clones, roughly 97% of them seen once, and the ten largest clones take 0.78%. Sequencing was carried out using PBMCs. Receptors were obtained from a man younger than 35 in good health and CMV-seronegative.

J is TRBJ1-5 and V is TRBV7-8; a possible D gene is TRBD1 (5 bases). Deletions cut 2 bases from V and 16 bases from J, with 18 bases between. From germline, CDR1 is SGHVS and CDR2 FQNEAQ. The CDR3 extends over 13 amino acids. The CDR3 bases are TGTGCCAGCAGCTTAAGTGGGGTGGAAGGGGCTCATTTT. Protein product: CASSLSGVEGAHF.

The chain has TRBV4-1 and TRBJ2-1; 8 bases are shared with TRBD1. V dropped 2 bases and J dropped 12; count of bases not matched to a gene: 18. CDR1 is MGHRA and CDR2 is YSYEKL in the germline V gene. The CDR3 is 17 residues long. The CDR3 DNA is TGCGCCAGCAGCCAAAAAGGGAACAGGGGGACTTTCAATCGGCAGTTCTTC. This encodes CASSQKGNRGTFNRQFF.

The chain joins TRBV6-5 to TRBJ1-1, with D possibly being TRBD1 (5 bases). The CDR3 has 15 amino acids. V was shortened by 5 bases and J by 3 bases, with 16 bases between the two germline ends. The germline gives CDR1 MNHEY, CDR2 SVGAGI. CDR3 loop: CASSPRGVRHTEAFF. The CDR3 DNA is TGTGCCAGCAGTCCTAGGGGCGTTAGGCACACTGAAGCTTTCTTT.

The chain carries TRBV11-3 and TRBJ2-1; 7 positions match TRBD2. The V and J ends lost 2 bases and 4 bases, in that order; junction bases with no gene match: 8. There are 16 residues in the CDR3. CDR1 is SGHNT, CDR2 YENEEA, per germline. CDR3 sequence (DNA): TGTGCCAGCAGCTTACGACCCCTAGCGGCTTACAATGAGCAGTTCTTC. Protein sequence: CASSLRPLAAYNEQFF. Full variable domain (remainder filled in from reference TRBV11-3 and TRBJ2-1): EAGVVQSPRYKIIEKKQPVAFWCNPISGHNTLYWYLQNLGQGPELLIRYENEEAVDDSQLPKDRFSAERLKGVDSTLKIQPAELGDSAVYLCASSLRPLAAYNEQFFGPGTRLTVL.

The rearrangement uses TRBV13 and TRBJ2-3; 9 nucleotides line up with TRBD2. V shed 5 bases, J shed 5 bases, and the junction held 14 bases outside the gene matches. CDR1 and CDR2 (germline): PRHDT, FYEKMQ (reference sequence). The CDR3 totals 17 residues. CDR3 sequence: CASSPVTSGLAEDTQYF. CDR3 DNA: TGTGCCAGCAGCCCCGTTACTAGCGGGCTTGCAGAAGATACGCAGTATTTT.

The rearrangement uses TRBV18 and TRBJ1-2, with a tentative D call TRBD1 (6 bases). V was cut by 6 bases and J by 0 bases, with 14 bases left in between. Germline CDR1 is KGHSH and CDR2 is LQKENI. The CDR3 is 15 residues long. CDR3 loop: CASSLDSPPNYGYTF. DNA for the CDR3: TGTGCCAGCTCTCTGGACAGTCCTCCTAACTATGGCTACACCTTC.